This T cell receptor beta chain was identified in a study of T cells after yellow fever vaccination. About the research overall: EM, EMRA, CM and Tscm memory subsets were sorted using CD3, CD45RA, CCR7 and CD95.

The CDR3 loop spans 15 amino acids. V lost 6 bases and J lost 1; bases outside the gene matches: 9. The germline CDR1 and CDR2 sequences are SGHRS and YFSETQ. TCRdb itself ran the 5' RACE reads through MiXCR, one entry per CDR3 protein. Of about 26,000 distinct CDR3 sequences listed, 4.5% to 6% are singletons. This clonotype was counted ten times or more. Study-level results: Any FACS-sorted repertoire could hold abundant clonotypes that contaminate it from the bulk population. At under 97% for CD4 and approximately 89% for CD8, most primary-vaccination clones showed up again after the booster. The CD4 compartment and the CD8 compartment contained a small share of clonotypes in common.

The receptor was derived from a man in his thirties or forties who received the YFV17D yellow fever vaccine. The chain is built from TRBV5-1 and TRBJ1-1, with 7 bases fitting TRBD1. Sequenced material: PBMCs, either bulk or a sorted T-cell subset (CD4+, CD8+, memory, or dextramer-sorted; not recorded which), taken 15 days after the yellow fever booster vaccination. CDR3 sequence reads: CASTQGGRTNTEAFF. CDR3 in DNA: TGCGCCAGCACCCAGGGGGGACGGACGAACACTGAAGCTTTCTTT.